These 32 T cell receptor beta chains were sequenced from one sample in a study of T cell responses to AZD1222 COVID-19 vaccine. Produced via immunoSEQ multiplex PCR; TCRdb's table is partial and in-frame only. The table lists 90,000 to 150,000 clones, 75% to 90% of them singletons. This specimen was peripheral blood, taken 28 days after the second AZD1222 dose. Receptors originate from an adult who received the AZD1222 COVID-19 vaccine.

The rearrangement uses TRBV2 and TRBJ2-5; D tentatively fits TRBD1 or TRBD2 (5 bases each). V lost 6 bases and J lost 5, with 22 bases in between. This CDR3 has 16 residues. Per the germline V gene, CDR1 is SNHLY and CDR2 is FYNNEI. CDR3 amino acids: CASSRESGGLGETQYF. The CDR3 DNA is TGTGCCAGCAGCAGGGAAAGCGGCGGGCTCGGGGAGACCCAGTACTTC.

This sequence joins TRBV28 and TRBJ1-1; TRBD1 is a possible D gene (6 bases). V was shortened by 6 bases and J by 5 bases, with 10 bases between the two germline ends. CDR1 MDHEN and CDR2 SYDVKM come from the germline V gene. The CDR3 spans 12 residues. CDR3 nucleotides: TGTGCCAGCAGGTTGAGGGGGACTGAAGCTTTCTTT. Its protein is CASRLRGTEAFF.

This chain links TRBV27 with TRBJ2-7, with 8 positions matching TRBD2. Germline CDR1 reads MNHEY; CDR2 reads SMNVEV (reference sequence). The CDR3 extends over 14 amino acids. J lost 3 bases, V lost 6 bases, and 7 bases had no gene match. Here the CDR3 DNA reads TGTGCCAGCAGCTCGGGACTAGAGTACTACGAGCAGTACTTC. Translating gives CASSSGLEYYEQYF.

This chain uses TRBV7-8 with TRBJ2-5; D might be TRBD1 (5 bases). Germline lookup yields CDR1 SGHVS and CDR2 FQNEAQ. The V end was cut by 1 base, the J end by 2 bases, with 8 bases between. CDR3 length: 14 residues. The CDR3, as DNA: TGTGCCAGCAGCTTAGGGACAACACAAGAGACCCAGTACTTC. Protein product: CASSLGTTQETQYF.

The chain is built from TRBV3-1 (or the pseudogene TRBV3-2) and TRBJ2-4; 7 bases are a match to TRBD1. The germline V gene encodes CDR1 LGHDT and CDR2 YNNKEL (reference sequence). J gave up 2 bases and V 5 bases, and 6 bases lay outside the gene matches. This CDR3 has 15 residues. The CDR3 here is CASSGYRGTKNIQYF. In nucleotides, the CDR3 is TGTGCCAGCAGCGGATACAGGGGAACCAAAAACATTCAGTACTTC.

This chain links TRBV7-2 with TRBJ2-5; possibly TRBD2 for D (5 bases). The V gene lost 4 bases and the J gene lost 5 bases, with 8 bases spanning the gap. Germline values: CDR1 SGHTA, CDR2 FQGNSA. CDR3 length: 12 amino acids. CDR3 in amino acids: CASSSQRETQYF. The CDR3, as DNA: TGTGCCAGCAGCTCCCAGCGGGAGACCCAGTACTTC. The full variable domain, rest sourced from reference TRBV7-2 and TRBJ2-5, is GAGVSQSPSNKVTEKGKDVELRCDPISGHTALYWYRQSLGQGLEFLIYFQGNSAPDKSGLPSDRFSAERTGGSVSTLTIQRTQQEDSAVYLCASSSQRETQYFGPGTRLLVL.

V usage is TRBV27 and J usage is TRBJ2-7; 8 positions agree with TRBD1. The germline V gene has CDR1 MNHEY and CDR2 SMNVEV (reference sequence). This CDR3 region has 13 residues. V lost 8 bases and J lost 0; bases outside the gene matches: 3. As DNA, the CDR3 is TGTGCCAGCGTGGACAGGGCCTCCTACGAGCAGTACTTC. Translation gives CASVDRASYEQYF.

This clone was counted a single time. J is TRBJ2-2 and V is TRBV7-9; 7 bases are shared with TRBD1. Trimming removed 8 bases from V and 0 bases from J; junction bases left unmatched: 6. Looked up from germline, CDR1 is SEHNR and CDR2 is FQNEAQ (reference sequence). This CDR3 is built from 15 residues. The CDR3 protein is CASYPGGANTGELFF. CDR3 coding DNA: TGTGCCAGCTACCCAGGGGGTGCGAACACCGGGGAGCTGTTTTTT.

The chain joins TRBV18 to TRBJ2-7; TRBD1 matches at 7 bases. This CDR3 comprises 14 residues. Germline values: CDR1 KGHSH, CDR2 LQKENI. V was clipped by 6 bases and J by 4 bases; unmatched bases: 9. CDR3 amino acids: CASSHSTGFYEQYF. The CDR3 DNA is TGTGCCAGCTCCCACTCGACAGGGTTTTACGAGCAGTACTTC. Supplemented by reference TRBV18 and TRBJ2-7, the full variable domain reads NAGVMQNPRHLVRRRGQEARLRCSPMKGHSHVYWYRQLPEEGLKFMVYLQKENIIDESGMPKERFSAEFPKEGPSILRIQQVVRGDSAAYFCASSHSTGFYEQYFGPGTRLTVT.

CDR3 bases: TGTGCCACCAGCAGACCCCCCGGGGGCGGTAGGAATGAGCAGTTCTTC. It specifies CATSRPPGGGRNEQFF. The chain recombines TRBV15 with TRBJ2-1; tentatively, D is TRBD1 or TRBD2 (6 bases each). Germline V gene data show CDR1 as LNHNV and CDR2 as YYDKDF (reference sequence). V was pared by 2 bases and J by 7 bases, with 18 bases between. This CDR3 is 16 amino acids long.

As regards this clone: One end of the junction varies from germline; a read error may be responsible. V usage is TRBV7-2 and J usage is TRBJ2-5; D ambiguous. This CDR3 comprises 14 residues. In germline, CDR1 is SGHTA, CDR2 FQGNSA. The CDR3 sequence: CASTLTSGQETQYF. CDR3 coding DNA: TGTGCCAGCACCTTAACTTCAGGCCAAGAGACCCAGTACTTC.

The V call is TRBV5-6, the J call TRBJ1-4; D is unclear. This CDR3 comprises 18 residues. The ends were cut back, 1 base at V and 8 bases at J, with 24 bases in the middle. In germline, CDR1 is SGHDT, CDR2 YYEEEE. In nucleotides, the CDR3 is TGTGCCAGCAGCTTGCACACTAGAAGATCCCCTACCGACGAAAAACTGTTTTTT. As protein: CASSLHTRRSPTDEKLFF.

This clone was seen once. The chain has TRBV7-8 and TRBJ2-7; 7 nucleotides align to TRBD1. The V gene's germline CDR1 is SGHVS and CDR2 FQNEAQ. The CDR3 has 16 amino acids. Trimming at V came to 4 bases and at J to 2 bases, leaving 11 bases not matched to a gene. The CDR3 nucleotides are TGTGCCAGCAGCTACGCGACAGGGCCCTCTCCCTACGAGCAGTACTTC. It translates to CASSYATGPSPYEQYF.

The chain links TRBV5-5 to TRBJ1-1; possibly TRBD1 for D (5 bases). CDR3 length equals 14 residues. Germline loops: CDR1 SGHKS, CDR2 YYEKEE (reference sequence). Trimming cost V 4 bases and J 0 bases, with 10 bases left between them. The CDR3 protein is CASSPGRMNTEAFF. In nucleotides, the CDR3 is TGTGCCAGCAGCCCGGGACGGATGAACACTGAAGCTTTCTTT.

The gene calls are TRBV19 and TRBJ2-7; no clear D gene. Germline lookup yields CDR1 LNHDA and CDR2 SQIVND (reference sequence). V gave up 3 bases and J gave up 4 bases, with 16 bases separating them. The CDR3 runs 15 residues. This chain's CDR3 is CASSITAVGRYEQYF. CDR3 nucleotide sequence: TGTGCCAGTAGTATTACCGCTGTTGGTAGGTACGAGCAGTACTTC.

V gene TRBV19 combines with J gene TRBJ2-1; 7 bases are shared with TRBD2. V shed 10 bases and J 9 bases; nucleotides not matched to a gene: 6. There are 11 residues in the CDR3. Germline V gene sequence: CDR1 LNHDA, CDR2 SQIVND (reference sequence). CDR3 in amino acids: CATDGGGEQFF. The CDR3 DNA reads TGTGCCACTGACGGCGGGGGTGAGCAGTTCTTC.

The CDR3 nucleotides read TGTGCCAGCAGCTCGAGACTCAGAGCTACCGGAGGTGAAAAACTGTTTTTT. It yields the protein CASSSRLRATGGEKLFF. This sequence joins TRBV7-6 and TRBJ1-4; D remains ambiguous. The CDR3 is made up of 17 amino acids. Germline CDR1 and CDR2: SGHVS and FNYEAQ. V was pared by 4 bases and J by 7 bases, with 22 bases between.

Worth noting for this clone: Other DNA variants within this sample encode the same CDR3. The chain links TRBV7-9 to TRBJ1-2, with D possibly TRBD1 on 5 matching bases. The germline CDR1 and CDR2 sequences are SEHNR and FQNEAQ (reference sequence). This CDR3 comprises 13 residues. V lost 3 bases and J lost 4, with 9 bases in between. The CDR3 protein is CASSLGGSYGYTF. As DNA, the CDR3 is TGTGCCAGCAGCTTGGGGGGGTCCTATGGCTACACCTTC. Looking up the rest from reference TRBV7-9 and TRBJ1-2 gives the full variable domain: DTGVSQNPRHKITKRGQNVTFRCDPISEHNRLYWYRQTLGQGPEFLTYFQNEAQLEKSRLLSDRFSAERPKGSFSTLEIQRTEQGDSAMYLCASSLGGSYGYTFGSGTRLTVV.

The chain has TRBV28 and TRBJ2-1, with D tentatively TRBD1 (6 bases). Germline CDR1 MDHEN, CDR2 SYDVKM. V dropped 6 bases and J dropped 7 bases, with 16 bases sitting between them. The CDR3 has 14 residues. In DNA, the CDR3 is TGTGCCAGCAGCGAAGCACAGGGTGGGAATGAGCAGTTCTTC. Its translation: CASSEAQGGNEQFF.

V is TRBV28 and J is TRBJ2-3, with 7 bases identical to TRBD1. Germline V gene sequence: CDR1 MDHEN, CDR2 SYDVKM. The CDR3 is made up of 13 amino acids. V lost 8 bases to trimming and J lost 0 bases; unmatched junction nucleotides: 2. CDR3 nucleotides: TGTGCCAGCTACAGGGGTAGCACAGATACGCAGTATTTT. Amino acids: CASYRGSTDTQYF.

This chain links TRBV6-6 with TRBJ1-4; 8 bases match TRBD1. Germline loops: CDR1 MNHNY, CDR2 SVGAGI (reference sequence). The CDR3 runs to 13 residues. J gave up 8 bases and V 5 bases, and 4 bases lay outside the gene matches. The CDR3 coding sequence is TGTGCCAGCAGTGTACAGGGGGGCGAAAAACTGTTTTTT. Protein: CASSVQGGEKLFF.

This clone showed up just a few times. The chain carries TRBV28 and TRBJ2-7; 7 nucleotides align to TRBD2. The CDR3 contains 12 residues. V was pared by 6 bases and J by 6 bases, with 5 bases of the junction left unmatched. Germline V CDR1 and CDR2: MDHEN, SYDVKM. CDR3 protein: CASSPGGGEQYF. CDR3 nucleotide sequence: TGTGCCAGCAGCCCTGGGGGGGGCGAGCAGTACTTC.

This clone was seen once. The CDR3 region has the DNA TGTGCCAGCAGCCCCCTAGCGGGAGGGCCCTGGGAGCAGTACTTC. It is translated as CASSPLAGGPWEQYF. V is TRBV7-6 and J is TRBJ2-7; 12 nucleotides match TRBD2. The CDR3 sequence is 15 residues long. V was pared by 5 bases and J by 7 bases, with 9 bases of the junction left unmatched. The germline CDR1 and CDR2 sequences are SGHVS and FNYEAQ.

The chain combines TRBV11-2 with TRBJ2-5; TRBD2 is a possible D gene (5 bases). The V end was cut by 0 bases, the J end by 5 bases, with 10 bases between. CDR3 length: 14 residues. Germline lookup yields CDR1 SGHAT and CDR2 FQNNGV. CDR3 sequence (DNA): TGTGCCAGCAGCTTAGACGCGGGTTGGGAGACCCAGTACTTC. This codes for CASSLDAGWETQYF.

V is TRBV4-1 and J is TRBJ1-4; 7 bases align to TRBD1. The CDR3 has 16 residues. The V and J ends lost 4 bases and 2 bases, in that order; junction bases with no gene match: 7. CDR1 MGHRA and CDR2 YSYEKL come from the germline V gene. DNA of the CDR3: TGCGCCAGCAGCCGAGAAGGGGGCGCGACTAATGAAAAACTGTTTTTT. Protein sequence: CASSREGGATNEKLFF.

The chain uses TRBV12-5 and TRBJ1-4; TRBD1 aligns across 8 bases. The CDR3 spans 15 residues. Germline V gives CDR1 LGHNT, CDR2 FRNRAP. V lost 1 base, J lost 5 bases, and 3 bases stayed unmatched. CDR3 DNA: TGTGCTAGTGGTTTGGGGGACAGGCGGAATGAAAAACTGTTTTTT. Translation gives CASGLGDRRNEKLFF. Full variable domain (rest looked up from reference TRBV12-5 and TRBJ1-4): DARVTQTPRHKVTEMGQEVTMRCQPILGHNTVFWYRQTMMQGLELLAYFRNRAPLDDSGMPKDRFSAEMPDATLATLKIQPSEPRDSAVYFCASGLGDRRNEKLFFGSGTQLSVL.

The genes are TRBV10-1 and TRBJ2-3; TRBD2 agrees at 8 bases. Per germline, CDR1 WNHNN and CDR2 SYGVQD (reference sequence). The ends lost 8 bases at V and 4 bases at J; junction bases unmatched: 2. The CDR3 is 12 amino acids. CDR3: CASGLAPDTQYF. The CDR3, as DNA: TGCGCCAGCGGACTAGCCCCAGATACGCAGTATTTT.

CDR3 nucleotides: TGTGCCAGCTCACCTTCGCGTGCGGGTGAAAAACTGTTTTTT. Its protein is CASSPSRAGEKLFF. The J gene is TRBJ1-4, the V gene TRBV18; no reliable D call. V lost 3 bases to trimming and J lost 7 bases, with 12 bases between them. CDR3 length: 14 amino acids. CDR1 is KGHSH and CDR2 is LQKENI in the germline V gene. Variable domain in full (rest from reference TRBV18 and TRBJ1-4): NAGVMQNPRHLVRRRGQEARLRCSPMKGHSHVYWYRQLPEEGLKFMVYLQKENIIDESGMPKERFSAEFPKEGPSILRIQQVVRGDSAAYFCASSPSRAGEKLFFGSGTQLSVL.

The chain is built from TRBV12-3 or TRBV12-4 and TRBJ2-3; D ambiguous. With 6 bases removed from V and 0 bases from J, the gap between germline ends came to 7 bases. This CDR3 has 13 amino acids. The CDR3 loop is CASSPDSTDTQYF. In DNA, the CDR3 is TGTGCCAGCAGCCCGGACAGCACAGATACGCAGTATTTT.

This rearrangement joins TRBV30 to TRBJ1-2, with D tentatively TRBD1 (6 bases). V was clipped by 0 bases and J by 5 bases, with 25 bases between them. Germline-derived CDR1 and CDR2 are GTSNPN and SVGIG (reference sequence). The CDR3 is made up of 18 amino acids. CDR3 in DNA: TGTGCCTGGAGTGTACCAAATCCGAGACAGGCCCTTTTATATGGCTACACCTTC. Protein: CAWSVPNPRQALLYGYTF.

J is TRBJ1-5 and V is TRBV2; D is possibly TRBD1 (5 bases). The CDR3 runs to 15 residues. The V end lost 11 bases, the J end lost 0 bases, and 17 bases lay between the germline ends. Germline V gene data show CDR1 as SNHLY and CDR2 as FYNNEI. The CDR3 loop reads CASHGGGTSNQPQHF. DNA for the CDR3: TGTGCCTCCCACGGTGGGGGGACTAGCAATCAGCCCCAGCATTTT.

J is TRBJ2-5 and V is TRBV7-2; 11 bases align to TRBD2. In germline, CDR1 is SGHTA, CDR2 FQGNSA. The CDR3 sequence is 14 residues long. The V segment lost 5 bases and the J segment 3 bases; nucleotides outside the gene matches: 2. CDR3 amino acids: CASSPTSGKETQYF. The CDR3 DNA follows: TGTGCCAGCAGCCCGACTAGCGGGAAAGAGACCCAGTACTTC.